These T cell receptor beta chains were read from a single sample in a study of T-cell reconstitution after alpha-beta-depleted transplantation in children. TCRdb re-called the PCR reads with MiXCR, one entry per CDR3 protein. The data contain some 600,000 distinct CDR3 sequences, 10% to 15% of them singletons. Sequencing used PBMCs, mostly from graft donor cells, obtained 360 days after TCRalphabeta/CD19-depleted stem cell transplant. These receptors originate from a male patient younger than 18 who had a stem cell transplant for acute myeloid leukemia, so the T cells may come from the graft donor. The CDR3 runs from the conserved cysteine through the conserved F or W. The D gene is left open where the match is weak. The size field is filled for only some rows; it gives once, few, many or a size class.

TRBV5-1	-	few	TRBJ1-6	CASSPLSGGRSPLHF	TGCGCCAGCAGCCCTTTATCGGGGGGCCGTTCACCCCTCCACTTT
TRBV11-2	TRBD2	many	TRBJ2-3	CASSLEGTFLAGITDTQYF	TGTGCCAGCAGCTTAGAGGGGACTTTTCTAGCGGGAATCACAGATACGCAGTATTTT
TRBV7-2	-	-	TRBJ2-1	CASSLETASNNEQFF	TGTGCCAGCAGCTTAGAGACGGCAAGTAACAATGAGCAGTTCTTC
TRBV12-3/TRBV12-4	TRBD1	-	TRBJ2-7	CASRPKTGTGDREQYF	TGTGCCAGCAGGCCAAAGACCGGGACAGGGGATAGGGAGCAGTACTTC
TRBV20-1	-	few	TRBJ2-7	CSSLGLVYEQYF	TGCAGTTCGTTAGGGCTAGTTTACGAGCAGTACTTC
TRBV10-3	-	many	TRBJ1-2	CAISEIRDGNYGYTF	TGTGCCATCAGTGAAATCAGGGATGGGAACTATGGCTACACCTTC
TRBV7-2	TRBD2	once	TRBJ2-7	CASSFNSGTSGIGQYF	TGTGCCAGCAGCTTCAATTCCGGGACTAGCGGGATAGGGCAGTACTTC
TRBV21-1	-	-	TRBJ1-2	CASRYPGTGGRGYGYTF	TGTGCCAGCAGGTACCCCGGGACAGGGGGCAGAGGGTATGGCTACACCTTC
TRBV30	TRBD2	few	TRBJ2-3	CAWVQGLAVSTDTQYF	TGTGCCTGGGTCCAGGGACTAGCGGTTAGCACAGATACGCAGTATTTT
TRBV18	-	few	TRBJ2-3	CASSALATSTDTQYF	TGTGCCAGCTCAGCCCTGGCGACTAGCACAGATACGCAGTATTTT
TRBV19	TRBD1	-	TRBJ2-3	CASTPRGSPRGFADTQYF	TGTGCCAGTACCCCCAGGGGGTCTCCTAGGGGTTTTGCAGATACGCAGTATTTT
TRBV12-3/TRBV12-4	-	many	TRBJ1-5	CASSFLANSNQPQHF	TGTGCCAGCAGTTTCTTGGCTAATAGCAATCAGCCCCAGCATTTT
TRBV20-1	TRBD2	few	TRBJ2-1	CRARDSGRVDEQFF	TGCAGAGCTAGGGACAGCGGGAGGGTGGATGAGCAGTTCTTC
TRBV20-1	-	-	TRBJ2-7	CSANGFPHYEQYF	TGCAGTGCTAACGGGTTCCCCCACTACGAGCAGTACTTC
TRBV20-1	TRBD1	-	TRBJ2-3	CSARDLTGGVNTQYF	TGCAGTGCTAGAGATCTGACAGGGGGCGTGAATACGCAGTATTTT
TRBV4-3	TRBD1	-	TRBJ2-1	CASSQDGQGAVVGRDEQFF	TGCGCCAGCAGCCAAGATGGACAGGGGGCCGTGGTGGGAAGGGATGAGCAGTTCTTC
TRBV12-3/TRBV12-4	-	many	TRBJ2-5	CASSLVLGSGETQYF	TGTGCCAGCAGTTTAGTATTGGGATCCGGGGAGACCCAGTACTTC
TRBV4-3	TRBD2	many	TRBJ2-2	CASSHLAGKFTGELFF	TGCGCCAGCAGCCATCTAGCGGGAAAATTCACCGGGGAGCTGTTTTTT
TRBV20-1	-	-	TRBJ1-5	CSANTGSMGLHNQPQHF	TGCAGTGCCAATACAGGCTCCATGGGCCTTCACAATCAGCCCCAGCATTTT
TRBV5-1	TRBD1	-	TRBJ2-7	CASSFVGQINSYEQYF	TGCGCCAGCAGCTTCGTGGGACAGATCAACTCCTACGAGCAGTACTTC
TRBV24-1	-	few	TRBJ2-2	CATSDWRGEVTGELFF	TGTGCCACCAGTGATTGGAGAGGGGAGGTCACCGGGGAGCTGTTTTTT
TRBV20-1	TRBD2	many	TRBJ2-7	CSARPSGTSGAISYEQYF	TGCAGTGCGCGCCCATCCGGGACTAGCGGGGCTATCTCCTACGAGCAGTACTTC
TRBV5-1	TRBD1	-	TRBJ1-5	CASSLAGQGTQPQHF	TGCGCCAGCAGCTTGGCCGGACAGGGGACTCAGCCCCAGCATTTT
TRBV7-2	-	-	TRBJ2-3	CASSLARLSDTQYF	TGTGCCAGCAGCTTAGCGAGACTCTCAGATACGCAGTATTTT
TRBV12-3/TRBV12-4	-	-	TRBJ1-6	CAADSPLHF	TGTGCCGCCGATTCACCCCTCCACTTT
TRBV5-1	TRBD2	many	TRBJ2-1	CASSLPLAGGANEQFF	TGCGCCAGCAGTCTTCCCCTAGCGGGAGGGGCGAATGAGCAGTTCTTC
TRBV4-2	TRBD2	-	TRBJ2-1	CASSLGGLAEASYNEQFF	TGTGCCAGCAGCCTCGGCGGACTAGCGGAGGCCTCCTACAATGAGCAGTTCTTC
TRBV4-2	-	few	TRBJ1-1	CASSQDSDRSWRNTEAFF	TGTGCCAGCAGCCAAGATTCGGACAGAAGCTGGAGAAACACTGAAGCTTTCTTT
TRBV12-3/TRBV12-4	TRBD1	few	TRBJ1-2	CASSLSRGGYTF	TGTGCCAGCAGTTTATCCAGGGGGGGCTACACCTTC
TRBV18	TRBD2	-	TRBJ2-1	CASSPTTSGYNEQFF	TGTGCCAGCTCACCAACTACTAGCGGCTACAATGAGCAGTTCTTC
TRBV3-1	TRBD2	many	TRBJ2-5	CASSLLAGIQETQYF	TGTGCCAGCAGCCTCCTAGCGGGGATCCAAGAGACCCAGTACTTC
TRBV4-3	-	few	TRBJ2-7	CASSPTAGLRHWQYF	TGCGCCAGCAGCCCAACCGCCGGCCTACGTCATTGGCAGTACTTC
TRBV7-3	TRBD2	few	TRBJ2-1	CASSSLLAGGYNEQFF	TGTGCCAGCAGCTCCCTACTAGCGGGAGGGTACAATGAGCAGTTCTTC
TRBV7-2	TRBD1	few	TRBJ1-5	CASSRWDRYSNQPQHF	TGTGCCAGCAGCCGATGGGACAGGTATAGCAATCAGCCCCAGCATTTT
TRBV7-8	TRBD2	many	TRBJ2-7	CASSLGLAGVDEQYF	TGTGCCAGCAGCTTAGGACTAGCGGGAGTGGACGAGCAGTACTTC
TRBV14	-	-	TRBJ2-7	CASSQGLARPFTYEQYF	TGTGCCAGCAGCCAAGGCCTAGCGAGGCCCTTTACCTACGAGCAGTACTTC
TRBV28	TRBD1	-	TRBJ1-5	CASSLRQGSGNQPQHF	TGTGCCAGCAGTTTAAGACAGGGATCGGGCAATCAGCCCCAGCATTTT
TRBV20-1	TRBD1	-	TRBJ2-5	CSAQGARETQYF	TGCAGTGCTCAGGGGGCTCGGGAGACCCAGTACTTC
TRBV4-3	TRBD1	many	TRBJ2-7	CASSQGGQGVYEQYF	TGCGCCAGCAGCCAAGGGGGACAGGGTGTGTACGAGCAGTACTTC
TRBV21-1	-	-	TRBJ2-4	CASRTGHKSPSKNIQYF	TGTGCCAGCAGGACAGGCCATAAGAGTCCCTCCAAAAACATTCAGTACTTC